The clone carrying this TCR beta chain has a single count. Original methodology: Estimation of nucleated cell counts was performed using reference gene primer amplification. Assay: immunoSEQ multiplex PCR; the TCRdb copy retains only in-frame clones and omits some. That table furnishes V, J and clone size, whereas the DNA furnished D and trimming. In the table there are fewer than 200,000 clones, 84% of which are singletons. This entry comes from a study of blood T cell repertoires in COVID-19. Study background: Samples came from the United States, Italy and Spain, spanning acute and convalescent COVID-19.

The CDR3 runs 15 residues. V was clipped by 7 bases and J by 7 bases; unmatched bases: 11. Germline V gene sequence: CDR1 MNHEY, CDR2 SVGAGI. The sequenced sample consisted of PBMCs or T cells enriched from blood (not recorded which). This chain joins TRBV6-5 and TRBJ1-2; 11 nucleotides align to TRBD1. The receptor was derived from a woman aged 25 to 39 who had been exposed to COVID-19. This chain's CDR3 is CASTNPRDRGVGYTF. DNA of the CDR3: TGTGCCAGCACTAACCCGCGGGACAGGGGGGTTGGCTACACCTTC.